Listed below are T cell receptor beta chains from one sample, sequenced in a study of control samples from healthy donors and cancer patients. Sequenced by immunoSEQ multiplex PCR; TCRdb stores in-frame clones only, minus some. The sample includes 260,000 or so clones, roughly 80% of them seen just once. The sample was PBMCs. The source is a woman aged 55-69 years with lung cancer. Both conserved end residues are part of each CDR3. The D gene is left open where the match is weak. Only some rows state a clone size, as once, few, many or a class for expanded clones.

D	V	J	length	size	DNA	CDR3
.	TRBV29-1	TRBJ1-5	12	.	TGCAGCGTTGGGGGGGGAGGTCAGCCCCAGCATTTT	CSVGGGGQPQHF
TRBD1	TRBV2	TRBJ1-1	15	.	TGTGCCAGCAGTGACCCGGGACAGGGGTACCCTGAAGCTTTCTTT	CASSDPGQGYPEAFF
.	TRBV5-4	TRBJ1-1	12	.	TGTGCCAGCAGGTTTGAGGCTGGTGAAGCTTTCTTT	CASRFEAGEAFF
TRBD2	TRBV28	TRBJ2-5	16	.	TGCGCCAGTGAGGGGCTAGCGGGAGGGAGTCAGGAGACCCAGTACTTC	CASEGLAGGSQETQYF
TRBD1	TRBV6-5	TRBJ1-1	15	.	TGTGCCAGCAGTTACTCAGGACAGGGGAACACTGAAGCTTTCTTT	CASSYSGQGNTEAFF
.	TRBV5-6	TRBJ2-1	16	.	TGTGCCAGCAGCAACTTGTTGAGGGGCTCCTACAATGAGCAGTTCTTC	CASSNLLRGSYNEQFF
.	TRBV5-1	TRBJ2-3	14	.	TGCGCCAGCAGCTTTGGGCAGGTCGCAGATACGCAGTATTTT	CASSFGQVADTQYF
TRBD2	TRBV18	TRBJ2-1	15	.	TGTGCCAGCTCACCACGGACTAGCGAGTACAATGAGCAGTTCTTC	CASSPRTSEYNEQFF
TRBD2	TRBV20-1	TRBJ2-3	17	.	TGCAGTGCTAGTGCACCTACCCTCAGCGGGAGTACAGATACGCAGTATTTT	CSASAPTLSGSTDTQYF
TRBD2	TRBV5-1	TRBJ2-1	16	.	TGCGCCAGCAGCTTGGAAGGGCCTAGCGGGTACAATGAGCAGTTCTTC	CASSLEGPSGYNEQFF
TRBD1	TRBV3-1/TRBV3-2	TRBJ2-7	15	.	TGTGCCAGCAGCCAAGACTGGGACAGTGCCTCCGAGCAGTACTTC	CASSQDWDSASEQYF
TRBD2	TRBV2	TRBJ2-7	13	.	TGTGCCAGCACTCTAGCGGGAACCTACGAGCAGTACTTC	CASTLAGTYEQYF
TRBD2	TRBV28	TRBJ2-1	15	.	TGTGCCAGCAGTTTCGTTACGGGAGGAGTAAATGAGCAGTTCTTC	CASSFVTGGVNEQFF
.	TRBV18	TRBJ2-4	13	once	TGTGCCAGCTCACCGACAGCGGAAAACATTCAGTACTTC	CASSPTAENIQYF
TRBD1	TRBV14	TRBJ2-3	15	.	TGTGCCAGCAGCCCCAGGGGGTACCGCACAGATACGCAGTATTTT	CASSPRGYRTDTQYF
.	TRBV18	TRBJ2-1	15	.	TGTGCCAGCTCACCCGGGACCGGGCAGTACAATGAGCAGTTCTTC	CASSPGTGQYNEQFF
.	TRBV6-1	TRBJ2-7	14	.	TGTGCCAGCAGTGAGGTGGCGGCCTCCTACGAGCAGTACTTC	CASSEVAASYEQYF
.	TRBV6-1	TRBJ1-6	15	medium-sized	TGTGCCAGCAGTGAGCTTGGGGTCGTGAATTCACCCCTCCACTTT	CASSELGVVNSPLHF
.	TRBV18	TRBJ1-2	15	few	TGTGCCAGCTCACCAACAGGCCGGGGCTTCTATGGCTACACCTTC	CASSPTGRGFYGYTF
TRBD1	TRBV19	TRBJ1-4	15	.	TGTGCCAGTAGTACCGGGGACAGGCGGAGTGAAAAACTGTTTTTT	CASSTGDRRSEKLFF
.	TRBV24-1	TRBJ2-1	12	.	TGTGCCACCGCTGGTAGCGTTGGTGAGCAGTTCTTC	CATAGSVGEQFF
TRBD2	TRBV11-2	TRBJ2-3	15	.	TGTGCCAGCAGCTTAGGGTCCGCTAGCGGATATACGCAGTATTTT	CASSLGSASGYTQYF
TRBD1	TRBV2	TRBJ1-5	15	.	TGTGCCAGCAGCGGGACAGGGGGTCCCAATCAGCCCCAGCATTTT	CASSGTGGPNQPQHF
.	TRBV19	TRBJ1-5	16	.	TGTGCCAGTAGTAGAACAGGGTCTGGGAGCAATCAGCCCCAGCATTTT	CASSRTGSGSNQPQHF
TRBD2	TRBV6-5	TRBJ2-3	16	.	TGTGCCAGCAGTTACTCGAGCCTAGCGGGGGGCCGGCCAGAGTATTTT	CASSYSSLAGGRPEYF
TRBD1	TRBV6-5	TRBJ1-5	15	.	TGTGCCAGCAGTTTCGACAGGGGCTCATCTCAGCCCCAGCATTTT	CASSFDRGSSQPQHF
.	TRBV5-1	TRBJ1-2	16	.	TGCGCCAGCAGCCTGGCCGGGACGCAGGGCTTCCATGGCTACACCTTC	CASSLAGTQGFHGYTF
.	TRBV18	TRBJ1-1	18	few	TGTGCCAGCTCACCGTTTGAAGTCCAGGTGGGGGGTGGCACTGAAGCTTTCTTT	CASSPFEVQVGGGTEAFF
TRBD1	TRBV3-1/TRBV3-2	TRBJ1-1	13	.	TGTGCCAGCAGCCGACAGGGGGTAACTGAAGCTTTCTTT	CASSRQGVTEAFF
TRBD1	TRBV5-4	TRBJ1-3	16	.	TGTGCCAGCAGCAATCAGGGGGCCTTCTCTGGAAACACCATATATTTT	CASSNQGAFSGNTIYF
TRBD1	TRBV11-2	TRBJ2-3	15	.	TGTGCCAGCAGCTCCAACCACGACAGGGAAGATACGCAGTATTTT	CASSSNHDREDTQYF
TRBD2	TRBV5-4	TRBJ2-3	14	.	TGTGCCAGCAGCGCTAGCGGGGGGAGGGATACGCAGTATTTT	CASSASGGRDTQYF
.	TRBV18	TRBJ1-1	12	.	TGTGCCAGCTCACCAGGGAAAGATAAAGCTTTCTTT	CASSPGKDKAFF
.	TRBV19	TRBJ2-1	16	.	TGTGCCAGTAGTTTTATTATGGGGGCTTCCTACAATGAGCAGTTCTTC	CASSFIMGASYNEQFF
.	TRBV15	TRBJ1-4	13	.	TGTGCCTCCACAGGAGCTACTAATGAAAAACTGTTTTTT	CASTGATNEKLFF
TRBD1	TRBV10-3	TRBJ1-6	15	few	TGTGCCATCAGCTCTCCGACAGGGGGAGACTCACCCCTCCACTTT	CAISSPTGGDSPLHF
.	TRBV25-1	TRBJ1-1	12	.	TGTGCCAGCAGTTCCACGGGGGCTGAAGCTTTCTTT	CASSSTGAEAFF
.	TRBV4-2	TRBJ1-6	16	few	TGTGCCAGCAGCCAAGATTTGGGCCAGACGGTTTCACCCCTCCACTTT	CASSQDLGQTVSPLHF
.	TRBV6-5	TRBJ2-5	15	.	TGTGCCAGCAGTCCCTCGACGGCCGCTCAAGAGACCCAGTACTTC	CASSPSTAAQETQYF
.	TRBV6-6	TRBJ1-2	13	.	TGTGCCAGCAGTTACGAGGGGAGGGATGGCTACACCTTC	CASSYEGRDGYTF
.	TRBV11-2	TRBJ2-1	13	.	TGTGCCAGCAGCTTAGCGGCCGTTTATGAGCAGTTCTTC	CASSLAAVYEQFF
.	TRBV15	TRBJ2-4	15	.	TGTGCCACCAGCAGAGATCGTGCCAGCAAAAACATTCAGTACTTC	CATSRDRASKNIQYF
.	TRBV19	TRBJ1-1	12	.	TGTGCCAGTAGTCGGGCGGAAACTGAAGCTTTCTTT	CASSRAETEAFF
.	TRBV24-1	TRBJ1-2	10	once	TGTGTGACAGCTTTGTATGGCTACACCTTC	CVTALYGYTF
.	TRBV4-2	TRBJ2-7	14	.	TGTGCCAGCAGCCAAGATACAGGGATGAACGAGCAGTACTTC	CASSQDTGMNEQYF
TRBD2	TRBV28	TRBJ2-7	13	.	TGTGCCAGCTTGCTAGCGGGTACCTACGAGCAGTACTTC	CASLLAGTYEQYF
TRBD1	TRBV9	TRBJ1-1	17	.	TGTGCCAGCAGCGTGACCGGGACAGGGTTTATGAACACTGAAGCTTTCTTT	CASSVTGTGFMNTEAFF
.	TRBV5-1	TRBJ2-1	12	.	TGCGCCAGCAGCCAGAGATTCGATGAGCAGTTCTTC	CASSQRFDEQFF
.	TRBV30	TRBJ1-5	15	once	TGTGCCGTATCCGACGGGATTTTGAGCAATCAGCCCCAGCATTTT	CAVSDGILSNQPQHF
.	TRBV2	TRBJ2-6	15	.	TGTGCCAGCAGTGAAAGAGGCTCTGGGGCCAACGTCCTGACTTTC	CASSERGSGANVLTF
TRBD2	TRBV13	TRBJ2-5	19	.	TGTGCCAGCAGCTTAGGCTTCCGGGAGGCTAGCGGGGGACCTGAGACCCAGTACTTC	CASSLGFREASGGPETQYF
TRBD1	TRBV6-5	TRBJ1-3	13	.	TGTGCCAGCAAGACAGGGGTTAGGGACACCATATATTTT	CASKTGVRDTIYF
.	TRBV28	TRBJ2-7	13	.	TGTGCCAGCAAGGCAGGGGTCGTCTACGAGCAGTACTTC	CASKAGVVYEQYF